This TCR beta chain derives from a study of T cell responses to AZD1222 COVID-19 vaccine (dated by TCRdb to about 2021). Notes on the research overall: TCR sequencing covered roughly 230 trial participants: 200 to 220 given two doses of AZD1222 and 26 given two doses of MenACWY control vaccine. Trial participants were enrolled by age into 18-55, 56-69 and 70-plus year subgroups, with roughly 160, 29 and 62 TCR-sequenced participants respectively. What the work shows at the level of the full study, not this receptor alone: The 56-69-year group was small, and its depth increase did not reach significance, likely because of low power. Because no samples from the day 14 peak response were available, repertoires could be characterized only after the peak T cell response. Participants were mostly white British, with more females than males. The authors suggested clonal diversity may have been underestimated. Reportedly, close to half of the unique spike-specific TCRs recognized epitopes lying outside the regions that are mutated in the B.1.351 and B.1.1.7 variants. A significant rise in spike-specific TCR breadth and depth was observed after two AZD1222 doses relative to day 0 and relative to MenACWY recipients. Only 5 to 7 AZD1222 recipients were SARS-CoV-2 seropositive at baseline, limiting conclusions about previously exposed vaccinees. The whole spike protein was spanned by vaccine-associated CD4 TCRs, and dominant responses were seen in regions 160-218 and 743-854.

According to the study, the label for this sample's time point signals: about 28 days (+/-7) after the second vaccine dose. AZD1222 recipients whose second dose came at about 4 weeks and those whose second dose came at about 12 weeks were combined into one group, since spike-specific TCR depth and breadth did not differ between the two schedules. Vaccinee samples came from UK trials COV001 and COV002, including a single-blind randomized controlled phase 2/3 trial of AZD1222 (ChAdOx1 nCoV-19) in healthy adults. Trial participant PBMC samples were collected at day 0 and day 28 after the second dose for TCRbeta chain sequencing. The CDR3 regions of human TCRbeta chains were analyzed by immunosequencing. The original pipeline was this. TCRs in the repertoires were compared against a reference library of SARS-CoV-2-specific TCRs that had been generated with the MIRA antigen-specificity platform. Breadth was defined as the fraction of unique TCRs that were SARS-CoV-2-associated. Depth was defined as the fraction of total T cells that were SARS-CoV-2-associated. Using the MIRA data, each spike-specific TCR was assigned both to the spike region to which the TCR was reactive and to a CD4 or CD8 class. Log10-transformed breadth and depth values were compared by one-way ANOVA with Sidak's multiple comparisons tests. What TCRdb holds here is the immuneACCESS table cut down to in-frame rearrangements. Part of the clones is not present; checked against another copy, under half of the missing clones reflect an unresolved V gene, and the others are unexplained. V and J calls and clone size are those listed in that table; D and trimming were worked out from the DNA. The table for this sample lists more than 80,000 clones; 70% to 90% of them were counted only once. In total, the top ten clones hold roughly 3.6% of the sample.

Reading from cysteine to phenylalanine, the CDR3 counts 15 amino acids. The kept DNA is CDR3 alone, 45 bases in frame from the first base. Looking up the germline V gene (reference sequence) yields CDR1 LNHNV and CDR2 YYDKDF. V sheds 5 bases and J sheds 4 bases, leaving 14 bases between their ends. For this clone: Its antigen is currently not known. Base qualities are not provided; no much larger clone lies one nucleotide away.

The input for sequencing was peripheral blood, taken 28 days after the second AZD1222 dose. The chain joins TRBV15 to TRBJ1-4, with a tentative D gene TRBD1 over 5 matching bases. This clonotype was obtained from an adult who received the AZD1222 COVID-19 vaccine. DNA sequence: TGTGCCACCAGCGGTGGCGGGGCCCATAATGAAAAACTGTTTTTT. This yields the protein CATSGGGAHNEKLFF.